This TCR beta chain comes out of a study of T cell responses to AZD1222 COVID-19 vaccine. Across the whole study: Pooling covered second doses at about 4 or about 12 weeks.

Between the trimmed V and J ends, which lost 4 bases and 1 base, there was a span of 13 bases. The CDR3 covers 15 residues. The V gene's germline CDR1 is SGHTA and CDR2 FQGTGA. Whole-study results and caveats: Every sample of the repertoires postdated the peak T cell response.

In the case of this clone: Its antigen is undetermined.

Libraries were prepared by immunoSEQ multiplex PCR; TCRdb keeps only in-frame clonotypes and omits some of them. Among around 63,000 clones, about 85% were seen once, and the ten largest hold about 19%. The source of this sequence is an adult in good health. The sequencing used peripheral blood, collected on day 0 of AZD1222 vaccination. V and J are TRBV7-3 and TRBJ2-5; D perhaps matches TRBD1 (6 bases). This CDR3 is CASSSGQPPQETQYF. DNA for the CDR3: TGTGCCAGCAGCTCCGGACAGCCTCCCCAAGAGACCCAGTACTTC.